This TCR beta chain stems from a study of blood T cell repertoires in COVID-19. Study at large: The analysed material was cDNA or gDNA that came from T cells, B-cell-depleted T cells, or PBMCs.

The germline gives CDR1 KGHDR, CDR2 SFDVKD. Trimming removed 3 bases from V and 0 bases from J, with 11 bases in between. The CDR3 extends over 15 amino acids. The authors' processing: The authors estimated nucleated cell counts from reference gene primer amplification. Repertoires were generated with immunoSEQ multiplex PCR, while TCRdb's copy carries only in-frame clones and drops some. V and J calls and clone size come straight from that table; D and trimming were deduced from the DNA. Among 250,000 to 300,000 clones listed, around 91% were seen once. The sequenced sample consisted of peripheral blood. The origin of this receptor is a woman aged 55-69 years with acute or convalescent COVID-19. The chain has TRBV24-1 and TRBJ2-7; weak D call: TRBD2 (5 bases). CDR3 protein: CATSDSGPASYEQYF. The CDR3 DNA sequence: TGTGCCACCAGTGATAGCGGACCGGCCTCCTACGAGCAGTACTTC.